One TCR beta chain is described in this entry. This entry is derived from a study of OX40 agonist ivuxolimab in advanced cancers. The assay was immunoSEQ multiplex PCR, and TCRdb's table has in-frame clones only and misses some. Here the sample spans about 15,000 clones, about 81% being singletons. V was shortened by 3 bases and J by 2 bases, with 16 bases between the two germline ends. The CDR3 is 16 residues long. In germline, CDR1 is LGHNA, CDR2 YSLEER. Patients had blood sampled at baseline and again on cycle 4 day 1 and cycle 7 day 1. This TCR was sampled from an adult with an advanced solid tumor such as melanoma, head and neck, liver or kidney cancer. The rearrangement uses TRBV4-3 and TRBJ1-1, with D perhaps matching TRBD1 (6 bases). The sample in question was CD4+ or CD8+ T cells sorted from blood, obtained in a trial of the OX40 agonist ivuxolimab. The CDR3 region is CASSQAPTGPNTEAFF. CDR3 nucleotides: TGCGCCAGCAGCCAGGCTCCTACAGGGCCCAACACTGAAGCTTTCTTT.